This record concerns one T cell receptor beta chain sequence. Data came from immunoSEQ multiplex PCR; TCRdb stores just in-frame clones and leaves some out. Here the sample spans fewer than 500,000 clones, 88% being singletons. This entry is derived from a study of blood T cell repertoires in COVID-19. Germline CDR1 reads SGHTA; CDR2 reads FQGNSA. V was pared by 4 bases and J by 4 bases, with 16 bases between. This CDR3 spans 15 amino acids. The sequenced sample was PBMCs or T cells enriched from blood (not recorded which). The rearrangement joins TRBV7-2 to TRBJ1-2; tentative D call: TRBD1 (6 bases). The TCR originated in a young woman with acute COVID-19. The CDR3 region has the DNA TGTGCCAGCAGCTCTACCTCGGGGGGCAGCTATGGCTACACCTTC. It yields the protein CASSSTSGGSYGYTF. The full variable domain, in which reference TRBV7-2 and TRBJ1-2 provide the parts outside the CDR3, is GAGVSQSPSNKVTEKGKDVELRCDPISGHTALYWYRQSLGQGLEFLIYFQGNSAPDKSGLPSDRFSAERTGGSVSTLTIQRTQQEDSAVYLCASSSTSGGSYGYTFGSGTRLTVV.